These T cell receptor beta chains were read from a single sample in a study of blood T cell repertoires in COVID-19. Sequenced by immunoSEQ multiplex PCR; TCRdb stores in-frame clones only, minus some. The sample holds 120,000 or so clones; over 75% are singletons and the top ten take 15% to 20%. The sample taken for sequencing was peripheral blood. Receptors originate from a woman older than 75 with active or convalescent COVID-19. Each CDR3 is given with its conserved first and last residue. The D gene is left open where the match is weak. Size values are once, few and many counts, or a class for expanded clones, and some rows have none.

v_call: TRBV7-9; clone_size: .; j_call: TRBJ1-6; d_call: .; cdr3_nt: TGTGCCAGCAGCTCTCGCCGGGATAATTCACCCCTCCACTTT; cdr3_aa: CASSSRRDNSPLHF
v_call: TRBV4-2; clone_size: .; j_call: TRBJ2-7; d_call: TRBD2; cdr3_nt: TGTGCCAGCAGCCAAGATCTCGGGAGGGCCTACGAGCAGTACTTC; cdr3_aa: CASSQDLGRAYEQYF
v_call: TRBV21-1; clone_size: .; j_call: TRBJ2-5; d_call: .; cdr3_nt: TGTGCCAGCAGCAAACATTGCGCGGACAGGCCATTAGGGACCCAGTACTTC; cdr3_aa: CASSKHCADRPLGTQYF
v_call: TRBV18; clone_size: .; j_call: TRBJ1-5; d_call: .; cdr3_nt: TGTGCCAGCTCAGCATCAGGGGACGGGAATCAGCCCCAGCATTTT; cdr3_aa: CASSASGDGNQPQHF
v_call: TRBV18; clone_size: once; j_call: TRBJ2-7; d_call: .; cdr3_nt: TGTGCCAGCTCACCACCGTCAGCGGGCGAGCAGTACTTC; cdr3_aa: CASSPPSAGEQYF
v_call: TRBV9; clone_size: .; j_call: TRBJ2-1; d_call: TRBD2; cdr3_nt: TGTGCCAGCAGCAGTAGGTCGACTAGCGGGAGGGTCTCCTACAATGAGCAGTTCTTC; cdr3_aa: CASSSRSTSGRVSYNEQFF
v_call: TRBV19; clone_size: .; j_call: TRBJ1-2; d_call: TRBD1; cdr3_nt: TGTGCCAGTAGTAAAAGGGGGCGGAATGGCTACACCTTC; cdr3_aa: CASSKRGRNGYTF
v_call: TRBV7-9; clone_size: .; j_call: TRBJ2-2; d_call: TRBD1; cdr3_nt: TGTGCCAGCAGCTCGGACAGGGACACCGGGGAGCTGTTTTTT; cdr3_aa: CASSSDRDTGELFF
v_call: TRBV27; clone_size: .; j_call: TRBJ2-7; d_call: TRBD2; cdr3_nt: TGTGCCAGCAGTTTACGTATCTTGTCTCCGGGAGGGCCCTACGAGCAGTACTTC; cdr3_aa: CASSLRILSPGGPYEQYF
v_call: TRBV5-5; clone_size: .; j_call: TRBJ1-1; d_call: .; cdr3_nt: TGTGCCAGCAGCTTGGGAGGGAGGTACACTGAAGCTTTCTTT; cdr3_aa: CASSLGGRYTEAFF
v_call: TRBV2; clone_size: .; j_call: TRBJ1-2; d_call: TRBD1; cdr3_nt: TGTGCCAGCAGTGGGGACAGCTATGGCTACACCTTC; cdr3_aa: CASSGDSYGYTF
v_call: TRBV20-1; clone_size: .; j_call: TRBJ2-2; d_call: TRBD2; cdr3_nt: TGCAGTGCTAGTAAAGCGGGAGAATCCACCGGGGAGCTGTTTTTT; cdr3_aa: CSASKAGESTGELFF
v_call: TRBV30; clone_size: .; j_call: TRBJ2-7; d_call: .; cdr3_nt: TGTGCCTGGAGCCCTGACAGGACTTCGAGCTCCTACGAGCAGTACTTC; cdr3_aa: CAWSPDRTSSSYEQYF
v_call: TRBV18; clone_size: .; j_call: TRBJ1-6; d_call: .; cdr3_nt: TGTGCCAGCTCCCCCTGGGCCGGCCGCCTGGATTCACCCCTCCACTTT; cdr3_aa: CASSPWAGRLDSPLHF
v_call: TRBV7-3; clone_size: .; j_call: TRBJ1-3; d_call: TRBD1; cdr3_nt: TGTGCCAGCAGCTTGGAGGGGGCACCTGGAAACACCATATATTTT; cdr3_aa: CASSLEGAPGNTIYF
v_call: TRBV28; clone_size: once; j_call: TRBJ1-1; d_call: TRBD1; cdr3_nt: TGTGCCAGCAGTTTGGGACAGGTGCTTGGCACTGAAGCTTTCTTT; cdr3_aa: CASSLGQVLGTEAFF
v_call: TRBV6-4; clone_size: few; j_call: TRBJ2-7; d_call: TRBD2; cdr3_nt: TGTGCCAGCAGTGTGACTAGCGGGGGCTCCTACGAGCAGTACTTC; cdr3_aa: CASSVTSGGSYEQYF
v_call: TRBV5-4; clone_size: .; j_call: TRBJ2-1; d_call: TRBD2; cdr3_nt: TGTGCCAGCAGACTAGCGGGAACAAACTACAATGAGCAGTTCTTC; cdr3_aa: CASRLAGTNYNEQFF
v_call: TRBV7-2; clone_size: .; j_call: TRBJ1-5; d_call: .; cdr3_nt: TGTGCCAGCAGCTTCGTTACAGAGCTTCAGCCCCAGCATTTT; cdr3_aa: CASSFVTELQPQHF
v_call: TRBV6-5; clone_size: many; j_call: TRBJ2-4; d_call: TRBD1; cdr3_nt: TGTGCCAGCAGGCCAACAGGGGGCGGCAAAAACATTCAGTACTTC; cdr3_aa: CASRPTGGGKNIQYF
v_call: TRBV7-8; clone_size: .; j_call: TRBJ2-5; d_call: TRBD2; cdr3_nt: TGTGCCAGCAGCCCGCGGGGGTCTTACCAAGAGACCCAGTACTTC; cdr3_aa: CASSPRGSYQETQYF
v_call: TRBV7-9; clone_size: .; j_call: TRBJ2-1; d_call: TRBD2; cdr3_nt: TGTGCCAGCAGCCTAGCGGGCGGGAGGGGTAATGAGCAGTTCTTC; cdr3_aa: CASSLAGGRGNEQFF
v_call: TRBV24-1; clone_size: .; j_call: TRBJ1-1; d_call: TRBD1; cdr3_nt: TGTGCCACCCACCCTAGGACAGGGGTGGAAGGAGGCACTGAAGCTTTCTTT; cdr3_aa: CATHPRTGVEGGTEAFF
v_call: TRBV2; clone_size: .; j_call: TRBJ2-1; d_call: TRBD1; cdr3_nt: TGTGCCAGCAAAGGGGGCTCCTCTGGCGGTGAGCAGTTCTTC; cdr3_aa: CASKGGSSGGEQFF
v_call: TRBV19; clone_size: once; j_call: TRBJ2-6; d_call: .; cdr3_nt: TGTGCCAGTAGTCCTTCACAGCACTCTGGGGCCAACGTCCTGACTTTC; cdr3_aa: CASSPSQHSGANVLTF
v_call: TRBV2; clone_size: .; j_call: TRBJ2-1; d_call: TRBD1; cdr3_nt: TGTGCCAGCAGTGACGTGGGACAGGGGAAGCAGTTCTTC; cdr3_aa: CASSDVGQGKQFF
v_call: TRBV5-5; clone_size: once; j_call: TRBJ1-2; d_call: TRBD1; cdr3_nt: TGTGCCAGCAGCTTGGGCGGGACAGGGGGTGGCTACACCTTC; cdr3_aa: CASSLGGTGGGYTF
v_call: TRBV4-2; clone_size: few; j_call: TRBJ1-1; d_call: .; cdr3_nt: TGTGCCAGCAGCCAATGGCAGGGCGAAGCTTTCTTT; cdr3_aa: CASSQWQGEAFF
v_call: TRBV6-5; clone_size: few; j_call: TRBJ1-2; d_call: .; cdr3_nt: TGTGCCAGCAGCGACATCGGCGGGGGCTACACCTTC; cdr3_aa: CASSDIGGGYTF
v_call: TRBV28; clone_size: .; j_call: TRBJ1-6; d_call: .; cdr3_nt: TGTGCCAGCAGTTTTTTGGGACAACTGTCACCCCTCCACTTT; cdr3_aa: CASSFLGQLSPLHF
v_call: TRBV14; clone_size: .; j_call: TRBJ1-1; d_call: TRBD1; cdr3_nt: TGTGCCAGCAGCCAGACGGGACAGCTGAACACTGAAGCTTTCTTT; cdr3_aa: CASSQTGQLNTEAFF
v_call: TRBV15; clone_size: once; j_call: TRBJ1-5; d_call: .; cdr3_nt: TGTGCCACCAGCAGAGGCGACAGGACTGGTCAGCCCCAGCATTTT; cdr3_aa: CATSRGDRTGQPQHF
v_call: TRBV2; clone_size: .; j_call: TRBJ1-2; d_call: .; cdr3_nt: TGTGCCAGCAGTACAGGGTTAGCCTATGGCTACACCTTC; cdr3_aa: CASSTGLAYGYTF
v_call: TRBV5-1; clone_size: few; j_call: TRBJ2-5; d_call: .; cdr3_nt: TGCGCCAGCAGCGCCAGGGAGACCCAGTACTTC; cdr3_aa: CASSARETQYF
v_call: TRBV18; clone_size: .; j_call: TRBJ1-3; d_call: .; cdr3_nt: TGTGCCAGCTCACCAGGGACCGGGGGAGCAGGAAACACCATATATTTT; cdr3_aa: CASSPGTGGAGNTIYF
v_call: TRBV27; clone_size: .; j_call: TRBJ2-7; d_call: .; cdr3_nt: TGTGCCAGCAGTCCGGGGTTTAACGCCTACGAGCAGTACTTC; cdr3_aa: CASSPGFNAYEQYF
v_call: TRBV19; clone_size: .; j_call: TRBJ1-1; d_call: .; cdr3_nt: TGTGCCAGTAGTTTTACGGGAGAGAACACTGAAGCTTTCTTT; cdr3_aa: CASSFTGENTEAFF
v_call: TRBV19; clone_size: .; j_call: TRBJ1-2; d_call: .; cdr3_nt: TGTGCCAGTACCTACAGGATTAACTATGGCTACACCTTC; cdr3_aa: CASTYRINYGYTF
v_call: TRBV5-1; clone_size: .; j_call: TRBJ2-5; d_call: TRBD2; cdr3_nt: TGCGCCAGCAGCGTTTCTACTAGCGGGAGTTTGGGGCAAGAGACCCAGTACTTC; cdr3_aa: CASSVSTSGSLGQETQYF
v_call: TRBV4-1; clone_size: .; j_call: TRBJ2-5; d_call: .; cdr3_nt: TGCGCCAGCAGCCCGTTCTCCTTGGAGACCCAGTACTTC; cdr3_aa: CASSPFSLETQYF
v_call: TRBV18; clone_size: .; j_call: TRBJ2-3; d_call: .; cdr3_nt: TGTGCCAGCTCACCAGGACTTGAACTGACAGATACGCAGTATTTT; cdr3_aa: CASSPGLELTDTQYF
v_call: TRBV30; clone_size: .; j_call: TRBJ2-5; d_call: TRBD2; cdr3_nt: TGTGCCTGGGGAAGCGGGAGGGCCCGAGAGACCCAGTACTTC; cdr3_aa: CAWGSGRARETQYF
v_call: TRBV18; clone_size: once; j_call: TRBJ2-2; d_call: TRBD2; cdr3_nt: TGTGCCAGCTCACCGCCGGGACTAGCGGGAGTCGTCAACACCGGGGAGCTGTTTTTT; cdr3_aa: CASSPPGLAGVVNTGELFF
v_call: TRBV4-1; clone_size: .; j_call: TRBJ2-7; d_call: .; cdr3_nt: TGCGCCAGCAGCCAAGAACTCGCCTCCTACTACGAGCAGTACTTC; cdr3_aa: CASSQELASYYEQYF
v_call: TRBV5-1; clone_size: .; j_call: TRBJ1-1; d_call: .; cdr3_nt: TGCGCCAGCAGCTTACAGGGAGGGGACACTGAAGCTTTCTTT; cdr3_aa: CASSLQGGDTEAFF
v_call: TRBV19; clone_size: once; j_call: TRBJ1-5; d_call: .; cdr3_nt: TGTGCCAGTAGTATACCACCCTCCACGGGGATCGGCAATCAGCCCCAGCATTTT; cdr3_aa: CASSIPPSTGIGNQPQHF
v_call: TRBV5-6; clone_size: .; j_call: TRBJ2-1; d_call: .; cdr3_nt: TGTGCCAGCAGCTTGGGGACATTAGGGCAGTTCTTC; cdr3_aa: CASSLGTLGQFF
v_call: TRBV7-2; clone_size: once; j_call: TRBJ1-1; d_call: TRBD1; cdr3_nt: TGTGCCAGCAACCCTTCAGGGGGCGGTGAAGCTTTCTTT; cdr3_aa: CASNPSGGGEAFF
v_call: TRBV7-7; clone_size: .; j_call: TRBJ2-1; d_call: TRBD2; cdr3_nt: TGTGCCAGCAGCTCCCTAGCGGGGCCTGGCCATGAGCAGTTCTTC; cdr3_aa: CASSSLAGPGHEQFF
v_call: TRBV18; clone_size: .; j_call: TRBJ2-2; d_call: .; cdr3_nt: TGTGCCAGCTCGAGGGACACCGCGCGGGAGCTGTTTTTT; cdr3_aa: CASSRDTARELFF
v_call: TRBV5-1; clone_size: once; j_call: TRBJ1-1; d_call: .; cdr3_nt: TGCGCCAGCAGCAACAGGGATGAGAACACTGAAGCTTTCTTT; cdr3_aa: CASSNRDENTEAFF
v_call: TRBV7-2; clone_size: .; j_call: TRBJ2-2; d_call: TRBD2; cdr3_nt: TGTGCCAGCAGCTTAGTAGCGGGATTTACCGGGGAGCTGTTTTTT; cdr3_aa: CASSLVAGFTGELFF
v_call: TRBV27; clone_size: few; j_call: TRBJ1-5; d_call: TRBD1; cdr3_nt: TGTGCCAGCCGCAGACAGGGTTTCAATCAGCCCCAGCATTTT; cdr3_aa: CASRRQGFNQPQHF
v_call: TRBV2; clone_size: once; j_call: TRBJ1-5; d_call: TRBD1; cdr3_nt: TGTGCCAGCAGTGAAGCAAACAGGGGGTTCCAGCCCCAGCATTTT; cdr3_aa: CASSEANRGFQPQHF
v_call: TRBV27; clone_size: .; j_call: TRBJ2-1; d_call: .; cdr3_nt: TGTGCCAGCAGTTTATCCCCAGGGGACGTGGGTGAGCAGTTCTTC; cdr3_aa: CASSLSPGDVGEQFF